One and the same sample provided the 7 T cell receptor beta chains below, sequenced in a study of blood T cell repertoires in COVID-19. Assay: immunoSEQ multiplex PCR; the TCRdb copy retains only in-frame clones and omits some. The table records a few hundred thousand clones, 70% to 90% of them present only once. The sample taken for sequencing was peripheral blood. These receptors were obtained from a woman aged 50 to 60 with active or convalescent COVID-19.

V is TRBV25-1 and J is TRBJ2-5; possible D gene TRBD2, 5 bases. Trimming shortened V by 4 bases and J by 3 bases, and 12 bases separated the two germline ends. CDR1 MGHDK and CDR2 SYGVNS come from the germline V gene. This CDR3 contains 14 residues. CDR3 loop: CASSVVGREETQYF. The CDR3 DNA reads TGTGCCAGCAGTGTCGTGGGGAGAGAAGAGACCCAGTACTTC.

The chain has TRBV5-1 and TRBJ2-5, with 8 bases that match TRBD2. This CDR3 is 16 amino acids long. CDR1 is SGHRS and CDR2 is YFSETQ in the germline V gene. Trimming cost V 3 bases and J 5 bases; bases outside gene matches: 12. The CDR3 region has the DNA TGCGCCAGCAGCTCACTAGCGGCCAGAAGAGGGGAGACCCAGTACTTC. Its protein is CASSSLAARRGETQYF.

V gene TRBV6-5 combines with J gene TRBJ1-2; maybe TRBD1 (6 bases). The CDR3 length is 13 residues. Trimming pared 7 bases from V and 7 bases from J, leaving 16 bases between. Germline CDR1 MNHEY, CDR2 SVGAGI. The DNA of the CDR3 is TGTGCCAGCATCCAAACAGGGTGGAGTGGCTACACCTTC. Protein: CASIQTGWSGYTF.

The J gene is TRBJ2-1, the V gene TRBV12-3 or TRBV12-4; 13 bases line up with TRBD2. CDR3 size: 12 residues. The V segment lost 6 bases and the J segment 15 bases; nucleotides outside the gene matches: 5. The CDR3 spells CASRGTSGTGFF. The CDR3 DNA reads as TGTGCCAGCAGAGGGACTAGCGGGACTGGGTTCTTC.

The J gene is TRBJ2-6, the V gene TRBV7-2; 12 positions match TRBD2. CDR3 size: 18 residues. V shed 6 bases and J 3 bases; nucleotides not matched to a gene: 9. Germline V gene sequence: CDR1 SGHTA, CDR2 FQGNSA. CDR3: CASSRLAGVPSGANVLTF. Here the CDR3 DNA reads TGTGCCAGCAGTCGACTAGCGGGAGTGCCGAGTGGGGCCAACGTCCTGACTTTC. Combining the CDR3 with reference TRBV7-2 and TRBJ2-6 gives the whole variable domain GAGVSQSPSNKVTEKGKDVELRCDPISGHTALYWYRQSLGQGLEFLIYFQGNSAPDKSGLPSDRFSAERTGGSVSTLTIQRTQQEDSAVYLCASSRLAGVPSGANVLTFGAGSRLTVL.

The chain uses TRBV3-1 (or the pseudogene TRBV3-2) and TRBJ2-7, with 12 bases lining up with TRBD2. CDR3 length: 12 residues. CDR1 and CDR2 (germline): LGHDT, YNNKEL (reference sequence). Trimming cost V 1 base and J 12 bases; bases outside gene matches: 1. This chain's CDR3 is CASSQGTSGTYF. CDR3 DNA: TGTGCCAGCAGCCAAGGGACTAGCGGGACGTACTTC.

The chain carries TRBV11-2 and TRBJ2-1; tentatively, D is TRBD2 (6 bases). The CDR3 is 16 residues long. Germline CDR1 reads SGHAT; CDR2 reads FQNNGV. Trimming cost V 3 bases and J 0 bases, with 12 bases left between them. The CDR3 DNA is TGTGCCAGCAGCTTGTTCGGGAGATTCTCCTACAATGAGCAGTTCTTC. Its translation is CASSLFGRFSYNEQFF.